These 12 T cell receptor beta chains were all obtained from the same sample, sequenced in a study of tissue T cells after allogeneic stem cell transplantation. The time point here: mouse harvest day 14 after allogeneic transplant. The graft held 10^6 splenic CD5+ T cells and 10^7 T-cell-depleted bone marrow cells. This table comes from immunoSEQ multiplex PCR, and its TCRdb copy is limited to in-frame clones, with some not included. This sample has under 9,000 clones, with 30% to 35% found just once. The sample consisted of skin. These receptors were taken from a female BALB/c mouse given C57BL/6 T cells with graft-versus-host disease after an allogeneic hematopoietic cell transplant.

A remark on this clone: The genes are named according to mouse. Read sequence stops 1 residue before the CDR3 end, and the germline J gene provides the missing end. The J gene is TRBJ2-5, the V gene TRBV23; the table's D call, TRBD2, was not checked against the DNA. This CDR3 is 13 amino acids long. In germline, CDR1 is KGHTA, CDR2 FQNQQP. The CDR3 loop is CSSSQSSGDTQYF. The CDR3 DNA, read in part, is TGCTCCAGCAGTCAATCATCTGGAGACACCCAGTAC.

Regarding this clone: Genes and germline come from the mouse. The CDR3 end is not reached by the read, which stops 1 residue before it; the germline J gene fills it in. The chain links TRBV26 to TRBJ2-5; D unresolved. Deletions cut 0 bases from V and 2 bases from J, with 9 bases between. This CDR3 has 15 amino acids. CDR1 and CDR2 (germline): KGHPV, FQNQEV (reference sequence). CDR3 DNA (partial): TGTGCCAGCAGTCTGTCGGGCTGGAGCCAAGACACCCAGTAC. The encoded protein is CASSLSGWSQDTQY. The whole CDR3 protein reads CASSLSGWSQDTQYF. The complete variable domain, with remaining parts taken from reference TRBV26 and TRBJ2-5, reads NSKVIQTPRYLVKGQGQKAKMRCIPEKGHPVVFWYQQNKNNEFKFLINFQNQEVLQQIDMTEKRFSAECPSNSPCSLEIQSSEAGDSALYLCASSLSGWSQDTQYFGPGTRLLVL.

As concerns this clone: Gene names are the mouse ones. With the read ending 1 residue before the CDR3 end, the germline J gene is used to fill in that end. V is TRBV26 and J is TRBJ1-4; D gene unclear. The V gene lost 1 base and the J gene lost 1 base, with 4 bases spanning the gap. Germline V lookup: CDR1 KGHPV, CDR2 FQNQEV (reference sequence). The CDR3 sequence is 14 residues long. CDR3: CASSLYNSNERLFF. The part of the CDR3 DNA that was read is TGTGCCAGCAGTCTGTACAATTCCAACGAAAGATTATTT.

In its sample, this clone was seen a few times. All gene names here are mouse names. The CDR3 end is not reached by the read, which stops 1 residue before it; the germline J gene fills it in. The J gene is TRBJ2-7, the V gene TRBV26, with TRBD1 matching over 7 bases. The germline V gene has CDR1 KGHPV and CDR2 FQNQEV (reference sequence). J was trimmed by 2 bases and V by 0 bases; bases with no gene match: 4. The CDR3 loop spans 15 amino acids. The CDR3 loop is CASSLSTTGTYEQYF. The covered CDR3 bases are TGTGCCAGCAGTCTGTCGACGACAGGGACCTATGAACAGTAC.

Remarks on this clone: Gene names are mouse gene names. The sequenced fragment ends 1 residue before the CDR3 boundary, so the rest is inferred from the germline J gene. The V and J genes are TRBV13-1 and TRBJ2-5; weak D call: TRBD2 (6 bases). CDR3 size: 13 residues. Trimming removed 4 bases from V and 1 base from J, with 7 bases in between. Germline assignment: CDR1 NSHNY and CDR2 SYGAGN. Here the CDR3 reads CASSLGYQDTQYF. CDR3 DNA, as far as it was read: TGTGCCAGCAGTCTGGGGTACCAAGACACCCAGTAC.

By share, this clone counts as medium-sized. Mouse names are used for the genes. The DNA read from the CDR3 is TGTGCCAGCAGCCCTGGGTATAACTATGCTGAGCAGTTC. Encoded protein: CASSPGYNYAEQF. The complete CDR3 reads CASSPGYNYAEQFF. This chain joins TRBV5 and TRBJ2-1; perhaps TRBD2 as D (5 bases). The CDR3 end lies 1 residue beyond the end of the read and is filled in from the germline J gene. Germline V gene sequence: CDR1 LGHNA, CDR2 YNLKQL (reference sequence). This CDR3 has 14 residues. Trimming left V 4 bases short and J 0 bases short, with 7 bases between.

In its sample, this clone ranks as medium-sized. Here the gene names and germline are mouse. The read ends 1 residue before the CDR3 terminus; that terminus is restored from the germline J gene. This rearrangement joins TRBV29 to TRBJ2-5; no reliable D call. Germline CDR1 and CDR2: MSHET and SYDVDS. CDR3 size: 13 residues. V was cut by 3 bases and J by 2 bases, with 6 bases left in between. CDR3 DNA, as far as it was read: TGTGCTAGCAGTTTTGGCAGCCAAGACACCCAGTAC. It is translated as CASSFGSQDTQY. The entire CDR3 protein reads CASSFGSQDTQYF.

This clone is labeled medium-sized. Mouse names are used for the genes. Read coverage stops 1 residue before the CDR3 terminus; the germline J gene supplies the remainder. V and J are TRBV4 and TRBJ2-5, with TRBD2 matching 9 bases. The germline V gene encodes CDR1 LGHDT and CDR2 YNNKQL (reference sequence). The CDR3 is 15 residues long. V was clipped by 3 bases and J by 2 bases; unmatched bases: 3. The sequenced CDR3 bases are TGTGCCAGCAGCTACACTGGGGGGACCCAAGACACCCAGTAC. Protein: CASSYTGGTQDTQY. The whole CDR3 protein is CASSYTGGTQDTQYF.

On this clone itself: Here the gene names and germline are mouse. The CDR3 end falls 1 residue outside the read, so it is completed with the germline J gene. The V gene is TRBV3, the J gene TRBJ2-1, with 8 bases lining up with TRBD2. Trimming at V came to 3 bases and at J to 3 bases, leaving 4 bases not matched to a gene. CDR3 length: 15 amino acids. CDR1 and CDR2 (germline): SNHLY, FYNGKV (reference sequence). The CDR3 DNA, read in part, is TGTGCCAGCAGCTTGGGGGGGGCACTCTATGCTGAGCAGTTC. Residues: CASSLGGALYAEQF. The whole CDR3 reads CASSLGGALYAEQFF.

In its sample, this clone was seen once. Mouse gene names and germline throughout. The CDR3 end falls 1 residue outside the read, so it is completed with the germline J gene. V and J are TRBV13-3 and TRBJ1-1, with 11 positions matching TRBD1. Germline V CDR1 and CDR2: NNHDY, SYVADS. CDR3 length: 16 amino acids. The junction had 7 bases not matched to a gene; V was cut back by 0 bases and J by 6 bases. CDR3 sequence: CASSDEPDRGLAEVFF. CDR3 DNA, as far as it was read: TGTGCCAGCAGTGATGAACCGGACAGGGGGCTGGCAGAAGTCTTC.

This clone was recorded a few times. Gene names are mouse gene names. The read is 1 residue too short to cover the CDR3 end, so that end is filled in from the germline J gene. Other DNA sequences in this specimen translate into the identical CDR3. The chain employs TRBV26 and TRBJ1-3; 8 nucleotides agree with TRBD1. The V segment lost 4 bases and the J segment 4 bases; nucleotides outside the gene matches: 3. CDR3 length: 14 residues. CDR1 and CDR2 from the germline V gene are KGHPV and FQNQEV (reference sequence). CDR3 bases read: TGTGCCAGCAGTCCGGACAGGGCCGGAAATACGCTCTAT. Its protein product is CASSPDRAGNTLY. The CDR3 reads in full as CASSPDRAGNTLYF. Based on the CDR3 plus reference TRBV26 and TRBJ1-3, the full variable domain is NSKVIQTPRYLVKGQGQKAKMRCIPEKGHPVVFWYQQNKNNEFKFLINFQNQEVLQQIDMTEKRFSAECPSNSPCSLEIQSSEAGDSALYLCASSPDRAGNTLYFGEGSRLIVV.

As regards this clone: Genes and germline come from the mouse. The read terminates 1 residue ahead of where the CDR3 ends, so the germline J gene completes it. The chain carries TRBV26 and TRBJ2-4; maybe TRBD1 (6 bases). CDR1 and CDR2 (germline): KGHPV, FQNQEV (reference sequence). The CDR3 sequence is 15 residues long. V shed 2 bases and J shed 0 bases, with 9 bases lying between them. CDR3 DNA (partial): TGTGCCAGCAGTCTGCAGGGGTCTAGTCAAAACACCTTGTAC. Its protein product is CASSLQGSSQNTLY. The full CDR3 protein is CASSLQGSSQNTLYF.